This entry concerns a single T cell receptor (beta chain). Its target is unknown. The sample comes from a study of cytomegalovirus exposure and HLA in healthy donors. Regarding the study as a whole: Later analysis associated a missense DCLRE1C variant with TCR beta V- and J-gene trimming.

Germline V lookup: CDR1 SGHRS, CDR2 YFSETQ. CDR3 length: 15 residues. V lost 0 bases and J lost 4; bases outside the gene matches: 4. PCR involved 60 Vbeta and 13 Jbeta primers. The method was immunoSEQ multiplex PCR; TCRdb's version includes in-frame clones alone and lacks a portion of them. The sample has fewer than 180,000 clones; about 76% are singletons. What was sequenced was PBMCs. The chain carries TRBV5-1 and TRBJ2-3; 8 positions agree with TRBD2. This sequence was found in a human donor in good health. CDR3 sequence reads: CASSLEDGRADTQYF. The CDR3 bases are TGCGCCAGCAGCTTGGAGGACGGGAGGGCAGATACGCAGTATTTT.